The clone carrying this T cell receptor beta chain was seen once. Antigen unknown. Samples of blood were obtained at baseline, on cycle 4 day 1, and on cycle 7 day 1. The entry originates in a study of OX40 agonist ivuxolimab in advanced cancers. General observations from the study: Part of the nonresponder group also had normalized T-cell clonal expansion that was low. Clones of CD4+ and CD8+ blood T cells grew by week 6 at doses of 0.1 to 3.0 mg/kg.

Unmatched junction bases numbered 12, after V lost 4 bases and J lost 12 bases. There are 16 residues in the CDR3. In germline, CDR1 is SGHRS, CDR2 YFSETQ. TCRdb keeps only in-frame clones here, not all; method: immunoSEQ multiplex PCR. The profile shows about 64,000 clones, roughly nine tenths of them singletons. Source: CD4+ or CD8+ T cells sorted from blood, taken in a trial of the OX40 agonist ivuxolimab. The TCR was taken from an adult with an advanced solid tumor such as melanoma, head and neck, liver or kidney cancer. This chain links TRBV5-1 with TRBJ2-1; 14 positions match TRBD2. The CDR3 DNA is TGCGCCAGCAGCCCCGAAGGGACTAGCGGGAGTATGAGGCAGTTCTTC. It is translated as CASSPEGTSGSMRQFF. Drawing the rest from reference TRBV5-1 and TRBJ2-1, the complete variable domain is KAGVTQTPRYLIKTRGQQVTLSCSPISGHRSVSWYQQTPGQGLQFLFEYFSETQRNKGNFPGRFSGRQFSNSRSEMNVSTLELGDSALYLCASSPEGTSGSMRQFFGPGTRLTVL.